This T cell receptor beta chain was recorded in a study of T cell responses to AZD1222 COVID-19 vaccine. The study, taken as a whole, reports: Clonal diversity may have been underestimated in mostly white British donors. Spike-specific TCR breadth and depth both grew after two AZD1222 doses. Regions left unmutated in variants are reportedly the target of nearly half of spike-specific TCRs.

As regards this clone: Antigen: not known.

Assay used: immunoSEQ multiplex PCR; TCRdb lists only in-frame clones, some missing. The repertoire has 84,000 or so clones, 90% of them found once; the top ten carry 3% to 3.5%. The TCR originated in an adult who received the AZD1222 COVID-19 vaccine. Sequencing used peripheral blood, obtained 28 days after the second AZD1222 dose.

The CDR3 DNA reads TGTGCCAGTAGACCGGGACAGGGTAGCTCCTACGAGCAGTACTTC. Encoded protein: CASRPGQGSSYEQYF. This chain links TRBV6-5 with TRBJ2-7, with 9 bases matching TRBD1. V dropped 9 bases and J dropped 0; count of bases not matched to a gene: 9. This CDR3 has 15 amino acids. The germline V gene encodes CDR1 MNHEY and CDR2 SVGAGI.